This record concerns one TCR beta chain sequence. Its specificity is unknown. The V gene's germline CDR1 is LNHNV and CDR2 YYDKDF (reference sequence). The CDR3 runs 13 residues. The V end lost 3 bases, the J end lost 2 bases, and 6 bases lay between the germline ends. The data were taken from a study of T cell repertoires in cytomegalovirus infection. Whole-study context: Public TCR beta signature analysis indicated the presence of both CMV infection and matching HLA type.

TCRdb recomputed calls from the reads with MiXCR, one row per CDR3 protein. The sample lists around 750,000 distinct CDR3 sequences, approximately 30% occurring once. The clonotype comes from a human donor in good health (CMV status not recorded). Some clones in this sample may be carry-over from other donors' samples. Here the sequenced sample was cultured CD8+ T cells from PBMCs, taken from culture after CMV antigen stimulation. J is TRBJ2-3 and V is TRBV15; unclear D gene. This chain's CDR3 is CATSSFFTDTQYF. Here the CDR3 DNA reads TGTGCCACCAGCAGCTTTTTCACAGATACGCAGTATTTT.